What follows is one TCR beta chain and its context. Its antigen is still unknown. Other DNA variants within this sample encode the same CDR3. This sample is part of a study of shared clonotypes between healthy human individuals. Study-level information: Two women and a few men aged 18 to 49 served as donors. Findings and caveats of the study: Expectations were that clonotype sharing among donors would be affected by sequencing depth. A small donor pool kept down the genetic and exposure-history diversity that was represented.

This CDR3 is built from 12 residues. Trimming pared 2 bases from V and 0 bases from J, leaving 3 bases between. Germline loops: CDR1 SGHKS, CDR2 YYEKEE (reference sequence). Naive CD8 populations comprised CD45RO-negative cells positively selected for CCR7, excluding terminally differentiated effector memory CD45RA+ cells. The assay was run at deep level. Here immunoSEQ multiplex PCR was the method, and the copy in TCRdb shows in-frame clones only, minus some. Among about 2,200,000 clones listed, approximately 94% were seen once. The TCR originated in a young man in good health. Some clones in this sample may be carry-over from other donors' samples. The J gene is TRBJ2-7, the V gene TRBV5-5; D remains unclear. The sequencing input was naive CD8+ T cells from PBMCs. DNA of the CDR3: TGTGCCAGCAGCTTAAGCTCCTACGAGCAGTACTTC. Protein sequence: CASSLSSYEQYF.